A single sample gave rise to the 3 T cell receptor beta chains below, sequenced in a study of CD8+ T cells in alopecia areata. cDNA prepared by RNA extraction and subsequent reverse transcription served as the template for sequencing. Profiling relied on immunoSEQ multiplex PCR, and the TCRdb table lists in-frame clones only, not all of them. The top ten hold 2.8% of the sample, which has around 120,000 clones, around 64% seen once. The sample was CD4+ T cells sorted from blood. Receptors originate from a human donor in good health.

The chain recombines TRBV7-2 with TRBJ2-3; D is ambiguous. V lost 4 bases to trimming and J lost 3 bases, with 11 bases between them. This CDR3 spans 14 amino acids. Germline V lookup: CDR1 SGHTA, CDR2 FQGNSA. The CDR3 bases are TGTGCCAGCAGCTCCCGGCTGGGGACAGATACGCAGTATTTT. Encoded protein: CASSSRLGTDTQYF.

This chain connects TRBV6-5 to TRBJ2-5, with 11 bases that match TRBD2. V lost 7 bases to trimming and J lost 3 bases; unmatched junction nucleotides: 7. The CDR3 totals 15 residues. Per germline, CDR1 MNHEY and CDR2 SVGAGI. CDR3 coding DNA: TGTGCCAGCAATCCCAGACTAGCGGGGAAAGAGACCCAGTACTTC. Translated: CASNPRLAGKETQYF.

The chain's CDR3 is CSATWGTVNTEAFF. CDR3 in DNA: TGCAGCGCGACTTGGGGGACAGTGAACACTGAAGCTTTCTTT. The chain carries TRBV29-1 and TRBJ1-1; 7 bases are shared with TRBD1. J lost 0 bases, V lost 7 bases, and 8 bases had no gene match. The CDR3 extends over 14 amino acids. Germline CDR1 SQVTM, CDR2 ANQGSEA. Filled out from reference TRBV29-1 and TRBJ1-1, the complete variable domain reads SAVISQKPSRDICQRGTSLTIQCQVDSQVTMMFWYRQQPGQSLTLIATANQGSEATYESGFVIDKFPISRPNLTFSTLTVSNMSPEDSSIYLCSATWGTVNTEAFFGQGTRLTVV.